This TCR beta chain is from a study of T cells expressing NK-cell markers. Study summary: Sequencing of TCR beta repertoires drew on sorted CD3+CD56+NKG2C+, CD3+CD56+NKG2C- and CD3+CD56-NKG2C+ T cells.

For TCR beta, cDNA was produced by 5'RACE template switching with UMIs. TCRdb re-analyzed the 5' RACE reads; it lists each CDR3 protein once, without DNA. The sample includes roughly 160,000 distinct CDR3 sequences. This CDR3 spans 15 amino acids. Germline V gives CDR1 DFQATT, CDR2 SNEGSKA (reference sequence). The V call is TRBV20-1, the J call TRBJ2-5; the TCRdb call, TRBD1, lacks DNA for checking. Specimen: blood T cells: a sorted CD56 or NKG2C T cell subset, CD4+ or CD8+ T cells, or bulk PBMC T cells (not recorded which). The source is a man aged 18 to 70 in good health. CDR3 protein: CSANKDRGDQETQYF.